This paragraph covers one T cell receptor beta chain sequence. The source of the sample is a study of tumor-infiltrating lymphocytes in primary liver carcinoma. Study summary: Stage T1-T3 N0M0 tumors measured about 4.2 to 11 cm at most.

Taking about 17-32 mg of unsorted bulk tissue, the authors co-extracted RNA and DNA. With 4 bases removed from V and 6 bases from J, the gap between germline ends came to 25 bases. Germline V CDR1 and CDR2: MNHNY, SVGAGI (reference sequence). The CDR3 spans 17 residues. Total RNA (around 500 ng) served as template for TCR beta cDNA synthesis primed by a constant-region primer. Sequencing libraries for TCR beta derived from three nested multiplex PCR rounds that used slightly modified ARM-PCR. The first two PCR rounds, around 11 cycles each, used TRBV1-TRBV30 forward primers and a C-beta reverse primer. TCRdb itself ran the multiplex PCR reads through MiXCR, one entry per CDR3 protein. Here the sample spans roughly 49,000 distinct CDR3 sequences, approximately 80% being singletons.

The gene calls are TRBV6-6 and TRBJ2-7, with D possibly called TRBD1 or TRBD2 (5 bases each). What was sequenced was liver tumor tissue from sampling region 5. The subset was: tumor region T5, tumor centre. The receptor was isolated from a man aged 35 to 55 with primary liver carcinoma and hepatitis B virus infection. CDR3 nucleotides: TGTGCCAGCAGTTCCTCGTCGAACCAGGGACCTAGGGGCGAGCAGTACTTC. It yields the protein CASSSSSNQGPRGEQYF.